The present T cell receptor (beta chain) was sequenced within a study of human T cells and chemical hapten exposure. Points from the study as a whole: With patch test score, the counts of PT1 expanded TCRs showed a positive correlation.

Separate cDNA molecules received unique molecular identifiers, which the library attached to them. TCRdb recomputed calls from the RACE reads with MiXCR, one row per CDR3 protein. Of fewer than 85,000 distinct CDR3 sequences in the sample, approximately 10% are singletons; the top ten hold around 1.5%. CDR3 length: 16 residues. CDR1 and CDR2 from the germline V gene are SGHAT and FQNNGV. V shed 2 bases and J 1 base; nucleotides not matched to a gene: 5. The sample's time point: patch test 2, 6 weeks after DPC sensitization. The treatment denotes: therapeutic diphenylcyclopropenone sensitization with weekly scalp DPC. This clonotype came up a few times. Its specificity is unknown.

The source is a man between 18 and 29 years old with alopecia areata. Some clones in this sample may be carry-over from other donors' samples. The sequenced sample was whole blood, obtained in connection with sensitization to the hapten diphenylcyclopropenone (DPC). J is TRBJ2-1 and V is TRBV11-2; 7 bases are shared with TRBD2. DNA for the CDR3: TGTGCCAGCAGCTTATTTCCGGGGGGATCCTACAATGAGCAGTTCTTC. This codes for CASSLFPGGSYNEQFF. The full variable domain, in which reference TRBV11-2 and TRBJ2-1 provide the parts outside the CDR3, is EAGVAQSPRYKIIEKRQSVAFWCNPISGHATLYWYQQILGQGPKLLIQFQNNGVVDDSQLPKDRFSAERLKGVDSTLKIQPAKLEDSAVYLCASSLFPGGSYNEQFFGPGTRLTVL.